A selection of T cell receptor beta chains follows, all from one sample in a study of beta chain features in type 1 diabetes. Sequencing used immunoSEQ multiplex PCR; TCRdb keeps in-frame clones, though not all of them. The sample yields 900,000 or so clones, about a sixth seen once. What was sequenced was naive CD4+ T cells from blood. These receptors originate from a woman in her late teens or twenties in good health. The CDR3 runs from the conserved cysteine through the conserved F or W. The D gene is left open where the match is weak. The size field is filled for only some rows; it gives once, few, many or a size class.

size,V,J,D,length,DNA,CDR3
NA,TRBV9,TRBJ2-5,TRBD2,16,TGTGCCAGCAGCGTAGGAGTAGCGGGAGGAGGGGAGACCCAGTACTTC,CASSVGVAGGGETQYF
NA,TRBV4-3,TRBJ2-5,TRBD1,14,TGCGCCAGCAGCCAAGACAGGGGGCTCGGGACCCAGTACTTC,CASSQDRGLGTQYF
few,TRBV28,TRBJ1-5,NA,11,TGTGCCAGCAGTCGATATCAGCCCCAGCATTTT,CASSRYQPQHF
NA,TRBV18,TRBJ2-7,NA,13,TGTGCCAGCTCACCCGGCAAATCGTACGAGCAGTACTTC,CASSPGKSYEQYF
NA,TRBV5-1,TRBJ2-1,NA,15,TGCGCCAGCAGCTTTGGCCGAGACAACTACAATGAGCAGTTCTTC,CASSFGRDNYNEQFF
few,TRBV19,TRBJ1-2,NA,14,TGTGCCAGTAGTCCCCGAGACACCGGGTATGGCTACACCTTC,CASSPRDTGYGYTF
few,TRBV7-9,TRBJ2-5,TRBD1,15,TGTGCCAGCAGCGCTCCGACAGGGGCGCACGAGACCCAGTACTTC,CASSAPTGAHETQYF
few,TRBV27,TRBJ2-7,TRBD2,15,TGTGCCAGCAGTCTCAGACTAGCGGGAGCCCACGAGCAGTACTTC,CASSLRLAGAHEQYF
few,TRBV6-6,TRBJ1-2,NA,13,TGTGCCACCCGCTTGGGACTTACTGGTGGCTACACCTTC,CATRLGLTGGYTF
few,TRBV11-2,TRBJ2-3,NA,11,TGTGCCAGCAGCTCTGTAAATACGCAGTATTTT,CASSSVNTQYF
many,TRBV21-1,TRBJ2-5,NA,14,TGTGCCAGCCGGGACAAGTATCTTCAAGAGACCCAGTACTTC,CASRDKYLQETQYF
NA,TRBV6-4,TRBJ2-1,NA,13,TGTGCCAGCAGTGATTACCTTTACAATGAGCAGTTCTTC,CASSDYLYNEQFF
NA,TRBV7-9,TRBJ1-2,NA,14,TGTGCCAGCAGCCCCGCTTCGATCAACTATGGCTACACCTTC,CASSPASINYGYTF
NA,TRBV18,TRBJ2-5,NA,13,TGTGCCAGCTCACCGGGAGTGAAGGAGACCCAGTACTTC,CASSPGVKETQYF
NA,TRBV28,TRBJ2-7,NA,17,TGTGCCAGCAGTTCCCAGGACTTGAAGGGGAGCTCCTACGAGCAGTACTTC,CASSSQDLKGSSYEQYF
few,TRBV4-2,TRBJ2-1,NA,17,TGTGCCAGCAGCCAAGCCCTCAGGATGGCTCGACTGGATGAGCAGTTCTTC,CASSQALRMARLDEQFF
NA,TRBV28,TRBJ2-1,TRBD2,14,TGTGCCAGCAGTACCTCTGGTGGGAGGGTTGAGCAGTTCTTC,CASSTSGGRVEQFF
few,TRBV27,TRBJ1-3,TRBD1,16,TGTGCCAGCAGTCCAGGTCGGACAGGGTCACGAAACACCATATATTTT,CASSPGRTGSRNTIYF
few,TRBV19,TRBJ1-2,NA,13,TGTGCCAGTAGTATGGGGGCAACCTATGGCTACACCTTC,CASSMGATYGYTF
NA,TRBV9,TRBJ2-7,NA,15,TGTGCCAGCAGCGTAGATCCGGGTCCCCCATACGAGCAGTACTTC,CASSVDPGPPYEQYF
few,TRBV6-1,TRBJ1-1,NA,14,TGTGCCAGCACCACCGTGGGCAAGAACACTGAAGCTTTCTTT,CASTTVGKNTEAFF
NA,TRBV29-1,TRBJ2-2,NA,14,TGCAGCGTCGCAACAGGGTTGAATACCGGGGAGCTGTTTTTT,CSVATGLNTGELFF
NA,TRBV4-3,TRBJ2-3,NA,14,TGCGCCAGCAGCCAAGAAGGGTTCACAGATACGCAGTATTTT,CASSQEGFTDTQYF
NA,TRBV28,TRBJ1-1,NA,12,TGTGCCAGCAATCAACGACAGTTGGAGTCTTTCTTT,CASNQRQLESFF
few,TRBV27,TRBJ1-4,NA,15,TGTGCCAGCAGCCCAAACAGGGAAAAGAGTGAAAAACTGTTTTTT,CASSPNREKSEKLFF
NA,TRBV18,TRBJ2-7,TRBD2,16,TGTGCCAGCTCGCAGGTGGGGACTAGCGGGAGCTACGAGCAGTACTTC,CASSQVGTSGSYEQYF
NA,TRBV7-8,TRBJ1-2,TRBD1,17,TGTGCCAGCAGCTTAGGCGGGACAGTCCGGGGCGGCTATGGCTACACCTTC,CASSLGGTVRGGYGYTF
few,TRBV11-2,TRBJ2-6,NA,17,TGTGCCAGCAGCTTAGAACCTCTGGGCTCTGGGGCCAACGTCCTGACTTTC,CASSLEPLGSGANVLTF
NA,TRBV7-3,TRBJ1-1,NA,14,TGTGCCAGCAGCTTAACGGCTCCGAACACTGAAGCTTTCTTT,CASSLTAPNTEAFF
few,TRBV10-3,TRBJ1-3,NA,14,TGTGCCATCAGATCAGGTGACTCTGGAAACACCATATATTTT,CAIRSGDSGNTIYF
few,TRBV19,TRBJ2-3,TRBD2,15,TGTGCCAGTACTATAGCGGGCCTAACCACAGATACGCAGTATTTT,CASTIAGLTTDTQYF
few,TRBV2,TRBJ2-3,NA,11,TGTGCCAGCAGTGATCTCTATACGCAGTATTTT,CASSDLYTQYF
NA,TRBV2,TRBJ2-1,NA,11,TGTGCCAGCAGGAAGGAGGCTGAGCAGTTCTTC,CASRKEAEQFF
NA,TRBV29-1,TRBJ2-3,TRBD2,14,TGCAGCGTTGTAGGACTAGCGGGGGGCGATACGCAGTATTTT,CSVVGLAGGDTQYF
NA,TRBV6-5,TRBJ1-2,NA,12,TGTGCCAGCAGCGATCCTATAGATGGCTACACCTTC,CASSDPIDGYTF
few,TRBV5-4,TRBJ2-3,NA,17,TGTGCCAGCAGCTTGGTGGGTCTCCCCGGGAAGGGGGATACGCAGTATTTT,CASSLVGLPGKGDTQYF
few,TRBV7-9,TRBJ1-5,TRBD1,17,TGTGCCAGCAGCTTTCACAGGGGGGCTGGGAGCAATCAGCCCCAGCATTTT,CASSFHRGAGSNQPQHF
NA,TRBV6-6,TRBJ2-7,NA,15,TGTGCCAGCAGTTCACGGACGGGACTCACCTACGAGCAGTACTTC,CASSSRTGLTYEQYF
few,TRBV4-3,TRBJ2-1,TRBD2,16,TGCGCCAGCAGCCAAGATACAGCGGGAGGGAGGAATGAGCAGTTCTTC,CASSQDTAGGRNEQFF
few,TRBV7-9,TRBJ2-7,NA,14,TGTGCCAGCAGCAACAACCACGGACTCTACGAGCAGTACTTC,CASSNNHGLYEQYF
NA,TRBV5-4,TRBJ2-5,NA,16,TGTGCCAGCAGCTTTGGGGGAAGCATTTCGGGAGAGACCCAGTACTTC,CASSFGGSISGETQYF
few,TRBV5-4,TRBJ1-2,TRBD1,15,TGTGCCAGCTCTTCCCCGGGACAGGAGAACTATGGCTACACCTTC,CASSSPGQENYGYTF
NA,TRBV18,TRBJ2-7,NA,14,TGTGCCAGCTCACCTTCAGTCTCGAATTACGAGCAGTACTTC,CASSPSVSNYEQYF
few,TRBV27,TRBJ1-5,TRBD1,17,TGTGCCAGCAGTCAACTTTCCACAGGGGTAGGCAATCAGCCCCAGCATTTT,CASSQLSTGVGNQPQHF
NA,TRBV4-2,TRBJ2-1,TRBD2,16,TGTGCCAGCAGCCAAGAATCGGGACTAGCGTACAATGAGCAGTTCTTC,CASSQESGLAYNEQFF
few,TRBV6-5,TRBJ2-6,NA,13,TGTGCCAGTTCAGCCTCTGGGGCCAACGTCCTGACTTTC,CASSASGANVLTF